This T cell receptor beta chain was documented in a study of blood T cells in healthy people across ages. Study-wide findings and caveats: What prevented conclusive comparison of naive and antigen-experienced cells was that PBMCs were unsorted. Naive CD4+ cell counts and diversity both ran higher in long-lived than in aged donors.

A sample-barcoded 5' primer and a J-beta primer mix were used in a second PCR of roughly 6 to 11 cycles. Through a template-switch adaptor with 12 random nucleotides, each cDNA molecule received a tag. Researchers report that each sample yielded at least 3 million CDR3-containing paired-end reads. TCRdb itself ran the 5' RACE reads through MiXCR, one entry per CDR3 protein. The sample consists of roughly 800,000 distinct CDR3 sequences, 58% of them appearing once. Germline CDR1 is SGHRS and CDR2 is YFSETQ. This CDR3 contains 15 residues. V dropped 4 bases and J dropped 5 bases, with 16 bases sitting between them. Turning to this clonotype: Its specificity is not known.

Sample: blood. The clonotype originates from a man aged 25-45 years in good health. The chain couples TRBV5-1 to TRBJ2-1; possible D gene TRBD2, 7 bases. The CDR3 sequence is CASSRGGGEDNEQFF. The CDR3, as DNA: TGCGCCAGCAGCCGAGGGGGGGGCGAGGACAATGAGCAGTTCTTC.